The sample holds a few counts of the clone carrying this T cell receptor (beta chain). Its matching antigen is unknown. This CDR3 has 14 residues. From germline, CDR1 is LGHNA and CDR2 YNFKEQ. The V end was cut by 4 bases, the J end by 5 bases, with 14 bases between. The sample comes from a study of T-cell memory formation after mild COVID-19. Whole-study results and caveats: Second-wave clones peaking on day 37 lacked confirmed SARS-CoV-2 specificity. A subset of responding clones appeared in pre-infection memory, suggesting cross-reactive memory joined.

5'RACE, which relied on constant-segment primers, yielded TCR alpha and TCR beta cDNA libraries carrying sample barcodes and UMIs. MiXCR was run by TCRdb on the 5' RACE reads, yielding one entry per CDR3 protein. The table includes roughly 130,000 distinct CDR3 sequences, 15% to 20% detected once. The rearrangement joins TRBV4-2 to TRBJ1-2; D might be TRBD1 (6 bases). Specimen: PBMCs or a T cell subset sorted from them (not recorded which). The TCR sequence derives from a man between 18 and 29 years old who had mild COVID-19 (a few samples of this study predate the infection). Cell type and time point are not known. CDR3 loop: CASSREGDLYGYTF. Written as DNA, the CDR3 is TGTGCCAGCAGCCGGGAGGGGGACCTTTATGGCTACACCTTC.